These 27 T cell receptor beta chains were sequenced from one sample in a study of T cells in Graves' hyperthyroidism and ophthalmopathy (dated by TCRdb to about 2019). Library generation was performed with multiplex PCR. The data were produced on an Illumina HiSeq 2000. The TCR beta CDR3 regions were amplified from RNA transcripts. The TCR CDR3 was subjected to a first round of RT-PCR using the HTBI primer set and the Qiagen OneStep RT-PCR kit. The public reads were reprocessed in TCRdb via fastp at Q25 and MiXCR, keeping in-frame beta chains. Rows with one shared CDR3 protein collapse into an entry with the most common genes and DNA. This sample comprises about 560,000 distinct CDR3 sequences, approximately 16% of them detected only once. The leading ten clones occupy about 18% of the sample. Sequencing input: blood. The receptors here all came from a woman in her late teens or twenties with Graves' hyperthyroidism.

The table lists this clonotype with a few counts. In nucleotides, the CDR3 is TGCGCCAGCAGCTTGGGGGCAGGGAATGTTAATCAGCCCCAGCATTTT. This codes for CASSLGAGNVNQPQHF. This sequence joins TRBV5-1 and TRBJ1-5, with D tentatively TRBD1 (5 bases). This CDR3 has 16 residues. Trimming took off 0 bases at V and 4 bases at J, with 14 bases between the two ends. Germline V gives CDR1 SGHRS, CDR2 YFSETQ. The whole variable domain, filled in from reference TRBV5-1 and TRBJ1-5, reads KAGVTQTPRYLIKTRGQQVTLSCSPISGHRSVSWYQQTPGQGLQFLFEYFSETQRNKGNFPGRFSGRQFSNSRSEMNVSTLELGDSALYLCASSLGAGNVNQPQHFGDGTRLSIL.

This clonotype was seen at least ten times. J is TRBJ1-2 and V is TRBV12-3 or TRBV12-4; 7 nucleotides line up with TRBD1. The junction had 8 bases not matched to a gene; V was cut back by 5 bases and J by 5 bases. The CDR3 has 14 residues. The CDR3 DNA follows: TGTGCCAGCAGTCCGGGGACAGACCTGTATGGCTACACCTTC. The encoded protein is CASSPGTDLYGYTF.

The genes are TRBV29-1 and TRBJ2-1; possible D gene TRBD2, 6 bases. CDR3 length: 14 amino acids. CDR1 is SQVTM and CDR2 is ANQGSEA in the germline V gene. Trimming took 0 bases from V and 10 from J, leaving 16 bases between them. This CDR3 reads CSVEDGAPGREQFF. CDR3 DNA: TGCAGCGTTGAAGATGGGGCCCCAGGGAGGGAGCAGTTCTTC.

In this sample, this clonotype turned up a few times. This chain uses TRBV4-3 with TRBJ1-5; tentative D call: TRBD1 (5 bases). The CDR3 is made up of 16 amino acids. From germline, CDR1 is LGHNA and CDR2 YSLEER. Trimming shortened V by 6 bases and J by 8 bases, and 23 bases separated the two germline ends. The CDR3 is CASRKGHLLSWEPQHF. CDR3 in DNA: TGCGCCAGCAGGAAAGGACACCTCCTCAGTTGGGAGCCCCAGCATTTT.

This chain uses TRBV15 with TRBJ1-2; D gene unclear. Trimming stripped 0 bases from V and 6 bases from J, with 5 bases between. CDR3 length: 12 amino acids. CDR1 and CDR2 from the germline V gene are LNHNV and YYDKDF (reference sequence). The CDR3 region is CATSRDPDGYTF. The CDR3 region has the DNA TGTGCCACCAGCAGAGACCCTGATGGCTACACCTTC.

The chain links TRBV20-1 to TRBJ2-3, with TRBD2 identical over 13 bases. Germline trimming cut 2 bases from V and 4 bases from J; bases unmatched to any gene: 3. Per the germline V gene, CDR1 is DFQATT and CDR2 is SNEGSKA (reference sequence). The CDR3 spans 15 residues. CDR3 protein: CSARRTSGGPDTQYF. The CDR3 bases are TGCAGTGCTAGAAGGACTAGCGGGGGCCCAGATACGCAGTATTTT.

J is TRBJ2-3 and V is TRBV27; 10 bases match TRBD1. Germline CDR1 and CDR2: MNHEY and SMNVEV (reference sequence). This CDR3 comprises 18 residues. The ends lost 7 bases at V and 4 bases at J; junction bases unmatched: 17. CDR3 nucleotides: TGTGCCAGCATCGAGACAGGGGGCGCGAGGTTAAGCTCAGATACGCAGTATTTT. Residues: CASIETGGARLSSDTQYF.

The sample holds many counts of this clonotype. The rearrangement uses TRBV6-1 and TRBJ2-5, with D possibly matching TRBD1 (5 bases). V lost 6 bases and J 2 bases, leaving 16 bases between the germline ends. The CDR3 length is 15 residues. CDR1 and CDR2 (germline): MNHNS, SASEGT. CDR3 region: CASSSRDVGQETQYF. CDR3 coding DNA: TGTGCCAGCAGCTCCAGGGATGTGGGGCAAGAGACCCAGTACTTC.

This clonotype has ten or more counts. In nucleotides, the CDR3 is TGTGCCAGCAGCTTGGTTAGAAAGACAGATACGCAGTATTTT. Translation gives CASSLVRKTDTQYF. V is TRBV5-8 and J is TRBJ2-3; D is unresolved. V gave up 0 bases and J gave up 3 bases, with 8 bases separating them. The germline V gene has CDR1 SGHTS and CDR2 YDEGEE. CDR3 length equals 14 residues.

This clonotype was recorded at least ten times. The genes are TRBV13 and TRBJ1-1, with 8 nucleotides matching TRBD1. This CDR3 contains 16 residues. Germline trimming cut 0 bases from V and 1 base from J; bases unmatched to any gene: 4. Germline V gene sequence: CDR1 PRHDT, CDR2 FYEKMQ (reference sequence). The chain's CDR3 is CASSLGLGTGNTEAFF. The CDR3, as DNA: TGTGCCAGCAGCTTAGGCCTTGGGACAGGGAACACTGAAGCTTTCTTT.

The chain carries TRBV7-9 and TRBJ2-2; D is possibly TRBD2 (5 bases). The germline V gene encodes CDR1 SEHNR and CDR2 FQNEAQ (reference sequence). The V gene lost 1 base and the J gene lost 5 bases, with 8 bases spanning the gap. The CDR3 has 14 amino acids. DNA of the CDR3: TGTGCCAGCAGCTTAGGGAGGTGGACCGGGGAGCTGTTTTTT. Translating gives CASSLGRWTGELFF.

This sequence joins TRBV12-3 or TRBV12-4 and TRBJ2-1, with TRBD2 matching 8 bases. The ends lost 4 bases at V and 9 bases at J; junction bases unmatched: 2. The CDR3 length is 12 residues. In DNA form, the CDR3 reads TGTGCCAGCAGTTCTCGGGGGGGTGAGCAGTTCTTC. Its translation is CASSSRGGEQFF.

The V gene is TRBV5-1, the J gene TRBJ2-1; 11 nucleotides line up with TRBD2. The CDR3 contains 16 residues. From germline, CDR1 is SGHRS and CDR2 YFSETQ. The trim removed 0 bases at V and 7 bases at J, leaving 6 bases unmatched. The CDR3 loop reads CASSLGLAGGINEQFF. The CDR3 DNA reads as TGCGCCAGCAGCTTGGGGCTAGCGGGAGGTATAAATGAGCAGTTCTTC.

V is TRBV10-3 and J is TRBJ2-5; 7 bases are a match to TRBD1. CDR3 length: 15 amino acids. CDR1 and CDR2 from the germline V gene are ENHRY and SYGVKD. The trim removed 10 bases at V and 5 bases at J, leaving 16 bases unmatched. CDR3 coding DNA: TGTGCCAGAAGAAAAGAGGGGGCCTCATGTGAGACCCAGTACTTC. It encodes CARRKEGASCETQYF.

This clonotype came up many times. The rearrangement links TRBV20-1 to TRBJ1-1, with TRBD1 matching 7 bases. The CDR3 is 14 residues long. The germline V gene encodes CDR1 DFQATT and CDR2 SNEGSKA (reference sequence). The ends lost 0 bases at V and 7 bases at J; junction bases unmatched: 8. CDR3 region: CSARDRGRRVEAFF. CDR3 DNA: TGCAGTGCTAGAGATAGGGGGCGCAGGGTTGAAGCTTTCTTT.

The CDR3 sequence: CASSPIAPLTDTQYF. The CDR3 DNA sequence: TGTGCCAGCAGCCCCATAGCCCCCCTCACAGATACGCAGTATTTT. This sequence joins TRBV7-2 and TRBJ2-3; D gene uncertain. The length of the CDR3 is 15 residues. Per germline, CDR1 SGHTA and CDR2 FQGNSA. The V end lost 5 bases, the J end lost 2 bases, and 14 bases lay between the germline ends.

This clonotype has at least ten counts. The genes are TRBV12-3 or TRBV12-4 and TRBJ1-6; perhaps TRBD1 as D (6 bases). The CDR3 consists of 13 residues. Trimming pared 4 bases from V and 9 bases from J, leaving 10 bases between. The CDR3 coding sequence is TGTGCCAGCAGTTATAACAGGGTTTCACCCCTCCACTTT. As protein: CASSYNRVSPLHF.

This chain connects TRBV7-9 to TRBJ1-1, with D maybe TRBD1 (6 bases). The CDR3 is made up of 14 amino acids. Between the trimmed V and J ends, which lost 2 bases and 7 bases, there was a span of 14 bases. In germline, CDR1 is SEHNR, CDR2 FQNEAQ (reference sequence). Here the CDR3 DNA reads TGTGCCAGCAGCTTAATAACAGGGCTAGGTGAAGCTTTCTTT. It yields the protein CASSLITGLGEAFF.

This clonotype was seen only a few times. The rearrangement links TRBV12-3 or TRBV12-4 to TRBJ1-2; D ambiguous. The V and J ends lost 3 bases and 8 bases respectively, with 25 bases between them. The CDR3 runs to 17 residues. CDR3 nucleotide sequence: TGTGCCAGCAGTTTCGGTCGGAGATACACGCCGTCTGGAGGCTACACCTTC. Translation: CASSFGRRYTPSGGYTF.

This sequence joins TRBV29-1 and TRBJ2-5; possibly TRBD2 for D (6 bases). Germline V gives CDR1 SQVTM, CDR2 ANQGSEA. The CDR3 extends over 13 amino acids. The V end was cut by 4 bases, the J end by 4 bases, with 13 bases between. The CDR3 loop reads CSVVLGSGETQYF. The CDR3 region has the DNA TGCAGCGTTGTTCTCGGGAGCGGAGAGACCCAGTACTTC.

This clonotype appeared many times. The chain joins TRBV20-1 to TRBJ1-5; D possibly corresponds to TRBD1 (5 bases). The CDR3 has 13 amino acids. Germline V gives CDR1 DFQATT, CDR2 SNEGSKA (reference sequence). V was trimmed by 3 bases and J by 3 bases, leaving 9 bases between them. The CDR3 protein is CSARGPHNQPQHF. Here the CDR3 DNA reads TGCAGTGCTAGGGGGCCTCACAATCAGCCCCAGCATTTT.

The J gene is TRBJ2-2, the V gene TRBV6-1, with TRBD2 matching over 9 bases. The CDR3 has 15 amino acids. The ends lost 5 bases at V and 3 bases at J; junction bases unmatched: 4. Germline V gives CDR1 MNHNS, CDR2 SASEGT. CDR3 sequence (DNA): TGTGCCAGCAGTTCAGCGGGAGGTGACACCGGGGAGCTGTTTTTT. It translates to CASSSAGGDTGELFF.

The DNA for the CDR3 is TGTGCCAGCAGCTTAAATAGTAGGTGGGCAGTAGAGTTCTTC. Its protein product is CASSLNSRWAVEFF. This chain links TRBV7-2 with TRBJ2-1; D remains unclear. V shed 2 bases and J shed 14 bases, with 19 bases lying between them. The CDR3 has 14 amino acids. Germline CDR1 is SGHTA and CDR2 is FQGNSA. The full variable domain, its missing parts supplied by reference TRBV7-2 and TRBJ2-1, is GAGVSQSPSNKVTEKGKDVELRCDPISGHTALYWYRQSLGQGLEFLIYFQGNSAPDKSGLPSDRFSAERTGGSVSTLTIQRTQQEDSAVYLCASSLNSRWAVEFFGPGTRLTVL.

This clonotype was counted many times. The chain combines TRBV20-1 with TRBJ2-1, with 7 positions matching TRBD2. V shed 5 bases and J 5 bases; nucleotides not matched to a gene: 3. The CDR3 loop spans 12 amino acids. Germline-derived CDR1 and CDR2 are DFQATT and SNEGSKA (reference sequence). The CDR3: CSAAAGHNEQFF. For the CDR3, the DNA is TGCAGTGCTGCAGCGGGACACAATGAGCAGTTCTTC.

This clonotype was observed many times. This chain joins TRBV6-1 and TRBJ2-3; perhaps TRBD1 as D (6 bases). This CDR3 contains 16 residues. Germline V gives CDR1 MNHNS, CDR2 SASEGT. Deletions cut 6 bases from V and 3 bases from J, with 19 bases between. The CDR3 sequence: CASRKGTNWGTDTQYF. Here the CDR3 DNA reads TGTGCCAGCAGAAAAGGGACAAACTGGGGTACAGATACGCAGTATTTT.

The chain has TRBV6-2 or TRBV6-3 and TRBJ2-5; 7 bases line up with TRBD2. Germline CDR1 is MNHEY and CDR2 is SVGEGT. Unmatched junction bases numbered 13, after V lost 6 bases and J lost 3 bases. The CDR3 contains 16 residues. The CDR3 region has the DNA TGTGCCAGCAGCTCCCCCGGACCAGCGGGGAAAGAGACCCAGTACTTC. Protein product: CASSSPGPAGKETQYF.

This clonotype showed up just a few times. The chain carries TRBV28 and TRBJ2-7; 8 bases line up with TRBD2. CDR3 length: 14 residues. Looked up from germline, CDR1 is MDHEN and CDR2 is SYDVKM. The J segment lost 4 bases and the V segment lost 5 bases, leaving 7 bases of the junction unmatched. CDR3 region: CASSSQGGGYEQYF. The CDR3 DNA reads as TGTGCCAGCAGTAGCCAGGGCGGGGGGTACGAGCAGTACTTC.